This TCR beta chain was captured by sequencing in a study of OX40 agonist ivuxolimab in advanced cancers. Background on the study: Dose-escalation patients were diagnosed with hepatocellular carcinoma, melanoma, renal cell cancer or head and neck cancer. Study results and caveats: Some of the lowest clonal expansion was seen in partial responders at 0.1-3.0 mg/kg.

There are 12 residues in the CDR3. V lost 2 bases to trimming and J lost 8 bases, with 7 bases between them. The germline CDR1 and CDR2 sequences are MDHEN and SYDVKM. With respect to this clone: The antigen remains unidentified.

Repertoires were generated with immunoSEQ multiplex PCR, while TCRdb's copy carries only in-frame clones and drops some. Altogether 50,000 to 85,000 clones are present, roughly nine tenths being singletons, with the ten largest covering around 2.2%. The V call is TRBV28, the J call TRBJ2-1; D not resolved. The input for sequencing was CD4+ or CD8+ T cells sorted from blood, taken in a trial of the OX40 agonist ivuxolimab. The TCR comes from an adult with an advanced solid tumor such as melanoma, head and neck, liver or kidney cancer. The CDR3 DNA reads as TGTGCCAGCAGTTTACTAGGATATGAGCAGTTCTTC. As protein: CASSLLGYEQFF.